This T cell receptor beta chain stems from a study of T cell responses to AZD1222 COVID-19 vaccine. Findings and limits, study-wide: A mostly white British donor set with more females was recruited, and clonal diversity was possibly underestimated.

Produced via immunoSEQ multiplex PCR; TCRdb's table is partial and in-frame only. The sample holds 200,000 to 300,000 clones; just over 90% are singletons and the top ten take about 0.5%. Notes on this clone: Antigen unknown.

Germline V gene sequence: CDR1 LNHDA, CDR2 SQIVND (reference sequence). Trimming pared 1 base from V and 2 bases from J, leaving 12 bases between. CDR3 length equals 15 residues. The sequenced sample was peripheral blood, obtained on day 0 of AZD1222 vaccination. The V and J genes are TRBV19 and TRBJ2-7, with a weak D call TRBD1 (6 bases). The sequence came from an adult in good health. DNA of the CDR3: TGTGCCAGTAGTATAGCCGGGGCAGGGGCCTACGAGCAGTACTTC. Its protein is CASSIAGAGAYEQYF.